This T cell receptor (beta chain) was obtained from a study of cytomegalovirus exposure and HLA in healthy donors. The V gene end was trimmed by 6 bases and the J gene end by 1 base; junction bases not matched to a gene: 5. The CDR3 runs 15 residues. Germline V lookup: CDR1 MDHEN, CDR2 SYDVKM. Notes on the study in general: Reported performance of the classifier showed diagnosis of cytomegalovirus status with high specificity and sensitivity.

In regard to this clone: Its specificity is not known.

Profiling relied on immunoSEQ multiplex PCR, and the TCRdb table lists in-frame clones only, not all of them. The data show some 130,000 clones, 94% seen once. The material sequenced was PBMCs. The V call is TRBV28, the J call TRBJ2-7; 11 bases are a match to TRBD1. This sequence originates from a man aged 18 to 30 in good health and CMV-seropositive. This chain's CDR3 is CASRLGQGVSYEQYF. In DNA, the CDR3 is TGTGCCAGCAGGCTGGGACAGGGGGTTTCCTACGAGCAGTACTTC.